Presented here are 11 T cell receptor beta chains from one specimen sequenced in a study of blood T cell repertoires in COVID-19 (dated by TCRdb to the early 2020s). The method behind the library was the immunoSEQ multiplex PCR assay. In TCRdb, the immuneACCESS table is reduced to in-frame sequences with V and J assigned. These tables do not hold every clone; where another copy was compared, an unresolved V gene accounts for under half, and the others remain unexplained. The sample yields 200,000 to 250,000 clones; about 88% were counted once. 10% to 13% of the sample rests with the top ten. Input material: peripheral blood. The receptors derive from a woman between 45 and 60 years old with COVID-19, enrolled during active disease.

The chain has TRBV14 and TRBJ2-1, with 9 bases identical to TRBD1. The CDR3 is 16 residues long. Per germline, CDR1 SGHDN and CDR2 FVKESK. V lost 4 bases and J lost 7; bases outside the gene matches: 11. The CDR3 DNA sequence: TGTGCCAGCAGCCCCGCACGGGACAGGGATTTTAATGAGCAGTTCTTC. Translation: CASSPARDRDFNEQFF. Using reference TRBV14 and TRBJ2-1 for the parts outside the CDR3, the full variable domain is EAGVTQFPSHSVIEKGQTVTLRCDPISGHDNLYWYRRVMGKEIKFLLHFVKESKQDESGMPNNRFLAERTGGTYSTLKVQPAELEDSGVYFCASSPARDRDFNEQFFGPGTRLTVL.

The chain links TRBV3-1 (or the pseudogene TRBV3-2) to TRBJ2-1; unclear D gene. V lost 0 bases and J lost 7, with 10 bases in between. Germline V gene data show CDR1 as LGHDT and CDR2 as YNNKEL (reference sequence). The CDR3 consists of 14 residues. CDR3 nucleotide sequence: TGTGCCAGCAGCCAAGATCCGTATTTAAATGAGCAGTTCTTC. Translation: CASSQDPYLNEQFF.

The chain is built from TRBV6-5 and TRBJ1-1; no definite D call. The CDR3 has 12 residues. The V end lost 2 bases, the J end lost 10 bases, and 11 bases lay between the germline ends. The germline V gene encodes CDR1 MNHEY and CDR2 SVGAGI. Here the CDR3 DNA reads TGTGCCAGCAGTTACGACGGGGAACGAGCTTTCTTT. Residues: CASSYDGERAFF.

This chain joins TRBV6-2 or TRBV6-3 and TRBJ2-7; the match to TRBD2 covers 7 bases. CDR3 length: 15 amino acids. Germline V lookup: CDR1 MNHEY, CDR2 SVGEGT. The ends lost 5 bases at V and 2 bases at J; junction bases unmatched: 9. CDR3 region: CASSALAGLTYEQYV. The CDR3 DNA reads TGTGCCAGCAGTGCCTTAGCGGGTCTTACCTACGAGCAGTACGTC.

The CDR3 reads CASSPDTFYNSPLHF. The DNA of the CDR3 is TGTGCCAGCAGCCCCGACACCTTCTATAATTCACCCCTCCACTTT. The chain has TRBV6-2 or TRBV6-3 and TRBJ1-6; D call uncertain. V dropped 6 bases and J dropped 3 bases, with 12 bases sitting between them. CDR3 size: 15 residues. CDR1 and CDR2 (germline): MNHEY, SVGEGT.

The rearrangement uses TRBV27 and TRBJ2-7, with D unresolved. Germline CDR1 reads MNHEY; CDR2 reads SMNVEV (reference sequence). V lost 3 bases and J lost 3, with 9 bases in between. The CDR3 runs 13 residues. The CDR3 is CASSFGSYYEQYF. The CDR3 DNA reads as TGTGCCAGCAGTTTCGGGTCCTACTACGAGCAGTACTTC.

J is TRBJ1-6 and V is TRBV13, with D possibly being TRBD1 (6 bases). The V gene lost 6 bases and the J gene lost 8 bases, with 20 bases spanning the gap. This CDR3 has 16 residues. The germline gives CDR1 PRHDT, CDR2 FYEKMQ (reference sequence). The CDR3 protein is CASSHNPRGADSPLHF. In nucleotides, the CDR3 is TGTGCCAGCAGTCACAACCCACGGGGGGCCGATTCACCCCTCCACTTT.

The chain links TRBV7-8 to TRBJ2-7, with 9 bases that match TRBD2. The ends lost 2 bases at V and 10 bases at J; junction bases unmatched: 9. The CDR3 length is 14 residues. From germline, CDR1 is SGHVS and CDR2 FQNEAQ. The CDR3: CASSLMGGGAEQYF. CDR3 sequence (DNA): TGTGCCAGCAGCTTAATGGGCGGGGGGGCCGAACAGTACTTC.

In this sample, this clone turned up once. Here the CDR3 DNA reads TGTGCCAGTAGTACCACGACAGGGATCACTGAAGCTTTCTTT. Encoded protein: CASSTTTGITEAFF. The chain employs TRBV19 and TRBJ1-1; 7 nucleotides agree with TRBD1. This CDR3 has 14 amino acids. Germline CDR1 reads LNHDA; CDR2 reads SQIVND (reference sequence). V gave up 4 bases and J gave up 4 bases; unmatched junction bases: 6.

The V gene is TRBV19, the J gene TRBJ2-5, with a possible D match to TRBD1 (6 bases). Germline V gene sequence: CDR1 LNHDA, CDR2 SQIVND (reference sequence). Trimming removed 10 bases from V and 7 bases from J, with 22 bases in between. The CDR3 sequence is 14 residues long. As DNA, the CDR3 is TGTGCCACGACAAAGGACAGCTCCTCAGGGACCCAGTACTTC. It encodes CATTKDSSSGTQYF.

This clone was recorded once. The genes are TRBV12-5 and TRBJ1-1, with 8 positions matching TRBD1. Germline trimming cut 7 bases from V and 1 base from J; bases unmatched to any gene: 14. The germline V gene encodes CDR1 LGHNT and CDR2 FRNRAP. This CDR3 is 17 amino acids long. The CDR3 loop is CASALKPGGGWNTEAFF. The DNA of the CDR3 is TGTGCTAGTGCCTTGAAACCAGGGGGCGGGTGGAACACTGAAGCTTTCTTT.